This T cell receptor beta chain was captured by sequencing in a study of cytomegalovirus exposure and HLA in healthy donors (TCRdb year 2017). In terms of the full investigation: An earlier analysis of 587 of the donors reported approximately 270 Gb of sequence data and 120 million or so unique TCR beta sequences from 190 million or so T cells. Both class I and class II loci were covered by HLA typing, at four-digit resolution. An earlier analysis of 500 to 750 of the donors applied high-throughput TCR beta sequencing to assess whether each TCR beta V gene segment acted as functional or pseudogenic. The study used immunosequencing to profile the T cell repertoires of hundreds of subjects and linked those repertoires to cytomegalovirus serostatus. The study was designed to test whether signatures of past pathogen exposure could be identified by cataloging public T cell receptors. Roughly 300 gigabases of sequencing data and approximately 84 million unique TCR sequences were included in an early release covering 550 to 650 HLA-typed donors. The number of typed donors differed by locus: roughly 629-640 for A, B, C, DRB1 and DQB1; some 500 for DQA1; about 600 for DPA1; and 400 to 480 for DPB1. The later analysis used no new phenotypic data to find candidate immune exposures, relying instead on TCR beta sequences and their occurrence across donors. A separate validation cohort of about 110 different subjects was used in addition to the roughly 670-subject first cohort. All discovery cohort repertoires had been generated on a single sequencing platform. A later genetic analysis took genome-wide SNP genotypes for 398 of the 666 donors and used that subset as a discovery cohort. Of the roughly 420 genotyped donors, 81% were placed in the genetic ancestry cluster associated with self-reported Caucasian donors. Donor age, sex, ethnicity and CMV serostatus were compiled together with the repertoire data. To predict cytomegalovirus infection status, the study combined high-throughput TCR immunosequencing, statistical association of individual TCRs with disease status, and machine learning. In a later analysis, previously published TCR beta repertoires from more than 500 donors were re-analyzed and high-resolution HLA genotyping was added so that TCR occurrence patterns could be studied. Among some 410 genotyped donors of the cohort, an average of around 240,000 unique TCR beta nucleotide sequences were sequenced per donor, 15% to 20% of them non-productive. A handful of DR-DQ haplotypes were handled as single units for association and clustering because linkage in the cohort was strong.

As for this clone: It lacks a known antigen. Per-base qualities were not stored, and no clone one base away is much larger.

What the work shows at the level of the full study, not this receptor alone: Several of the top co-occurrence clusters appeared to be linked to parvovirus B19, influenza, CMV and Epstein-Barr virus, according to a later analysis. A further reported finding was that TCR beta sequences accurately predicted the HLA-A and HLA-B alleles for most subjects in the first cohort. According to a later analysis, most CMV-associated TCR beta chains appeared to be HLA-restricted, and the HLA associations seemed to be driven largely by CMV exposure. In vitro tests confirmed that a few of the cytomegalovirus-associated TCR beta chains recognize cytomegalovirus antigens. Immune exposure information for the cohort was limited to CMV serostatus. Across donors, most TCR sequences were observed very rarely, whereas some public TCRs were present in many individuals. The classifier was reported to diagnose cytomegalovirus status with high specificity and sensitivity in both the original cohort and the validation cohort. The earlier analysis of some 540 of the donors excluded about 16 rarely observed V segments, including chromosome 9 orphons, because counts were too low. Compared with the approximately 720-donor mean, donors in an Asian-associated ancestry cluster had fewer N-insertions in productive TCRs, according to a later genetic analysis. Correlated functional status among segregating V segments might be attributable to linkage disequilibrium, but an unknown experimental factor could not be ruled out. Compared with equally common non-associated chains, HLA-associated TCR beta chains in a later analysis were more clonally expanded and had lower generation probabilities. Because some donors lacked HLA typing at each locus, the association tests relied only on the typed subset. At a false discovery rate of 0.05, a later analysis linked some 18,000 TCR beta sequences to specific HLA alleles. A cluster of highly shared sequence variants was judged likely to represent a technical artifact of the sequencing pipeline. Strong co-occurrence of HLA alleles, especially DR and DQ, made assigning TCR associations to individual alleles difficult. In an earlier analysis of 587 of the donors, most TCR beta V segments appeared in productive rearrangements about 90% or about 30% of the time, broadly matching IMGT annotations. The presence/absence analyses assumed that sequencing depth was roughly uniform across donors, and that assumption may not be true. According to a later analysis, TCR association rates differed among HLA loci, with DRB1 alleles showing the most associated TCRs and HLA-C alleles showing the fewest. The study gave a list of 150 to 200 TCR beta chains associated with cytomegalovirus. This cohort had only TCR beta chains sequenced, and the lack of alpha or paired-chain data limited which features could be detected. The authors suggested that the approach could potentially be extended to other disease states and immunological phenotypes. Some IMGT-functional V segments, including TRBV6-2 and TRBV6-3, could not be told apart with the 87-base-pair reads, so those segments were excluded. In a later genetic analysis, a missense DCLRE1C variant was associated with V-gene and J-gene trimming of TCR beta chains, and the association was replicated in an independent cohort.

The cohort consisted of approximately 670 healthy bone marrow donors. Cohort members were all nominally healthy when sampled, although unrecorded immune exposures were likely present. CMV serostatus was recorded as positive for just under 300 and negative for about 50% of the roughly 670 cohort members, whereas no CMV serostatus was recorded for the donor in question. A peripheral blood sample was provided by each donor, and peripheral blood mononuclear cells were used for TCR beta sequencing. The Qiagen DNeasy Blood Extraction Kit was used to extract genomic DNA from the blood cell samples. The CDR3, cysteine through phenylalanine, is 11 amino acids long. The sequence is cut down to CDR3 DNA, 33 bases in frame from base 1. The germline V gene sets CDR1 to MNHNS and CDR2 to SASEGT. Deletion took 6 bases off V and 11 bases off J, with a span of 13 bases between the germline ends. The library was built by means of the immunoSEQ multiplex PCR assay. For the multiplex PCR, a mixture combining 60 forward primers for TCR Vbeta segments and 13 reverse primers for TCR Jbeta segments was used. A multiplex PCR assay on genomic DNA amplified the CDR3 region of rearranged TCR beta genes. Amplified TCR beta libraries were sequenced as 87-base-pair reads on the Illumina HiSeq System. The published analysis was carried out like this. A later analysis tallied roughly 76 million unique TCR beta chains across the 660 or so repertoires, and some 12 million of those chains were shared by two or more donors. To remove PCR and sequencing errors, raw reads were error-corrected and collapsed into unique sequences using a nearest-neighbor algorithm that merged closely related sequences. Alignment of CDR3 sequences to IMGT reference sequences was used to assign V, D and J gene segments. For a sequence to be retained, a match of at least six nucleotides was required to both a V gene segment and a J gene segment. A rearrangement counted as productive if the CDR3 had no stop codons and remained in frame with V and J, and every other rearrangement counted as non-productive. Following IMGT convention, CDR3 was defined as the stretch from the second conserved V-encoded cysteine up to the conserved J-encoded phenylalanine. The earlier analysis of approximately 590 of the donors excluded any sequence lacking an unambiguous match to a single V gene segment. An earlier analysis of several hundred of the donors classified V segments as functional when productive rearrangements were above 56.7% and as segregating when the standard deviation between donors was above 5%. A statistical classification framework was built to diagnose cytomegalovirus status from the catalog of TCR beta chain sequences. V and J gene assignment, in a later analysis, came from comparing TCR nucleotide sequences with IMGT/GENE-DB human TR gene sequences. Using the TCRdist pipeline, a later analysis assigned CDR3 sequences along with most-parsimonious VDJ recombination scenarios. A later analysis defined each TCR beta chain by its CDR3 amino acid sequence plus V-gene family, and excluded reads lacking a unique V-gene family. In a later analysis, a few hundred highly shared, low-generation-probability nucleotide sequences were removed to address suspected cross-contamination and a sequencing artifact. In a later analysis, a clonal expansion index for each public chain was calculated from normalized within-repertoire ranks of inferred template counts. A later analysis computed generation probabilities with a VDJ recombination model fitted to out-of-frame rearrangements, and checked the results against IGoR. In a later analysis, TCR-TCR, TCR-HLA and TCR-CMV co-occurrence was scored with hypergeometric tests, and a repertoire-size bias correction was applied to TCR pairs. False discovery rates were estimated in a later analysis by permuting HLA or CMV assignments 20 times. A later analysis grouped co-occurring TCRs with DBSCAN, adding TCRdist sequence similarity when clustering within HLA-allele-positive subsets. Repertoires with fewer than 30,000 or more than 120,000 public chains were left out of co-occurrence clustering, as were a handful of repertoires with anomalous nucleotide sharing. This immuneACCESS table, as held by TCRdb, lists in-frame sequences with V and J called but not all clones. Of the missing ones, under half trace to an unresolved V gene in checked studies; the others have no known cause. D and trimming were read from the DNA, whereas the V and J calls and clone size are those reported in that table. The sample data list over 200,000 clones, and under 90% of these were observed just once. The ten most abundant clones make up over 1% of the sample.

The specimen was PBMCs. The chain is assembled from TRBV6-1 and TRBJ1-2; the D region possibly corresponds to TRBD1 (6 bases align). This receptor was identified in a human donor in good health. The nucleotide sequence is given as TGTGCCAGCAGCTCAGGGGAATGGTACACCTTC. It encodes CASSSGEWYTF.